This T cell receptor (beta chain) was retrieved from a study of blood T cell repertoires in COVID-19. Looking at the study overall: Acute-phase and convalescent COVID-19 samples originated in the United States, Italy and Spain.

Study processing details: Counts of nucleated cells, estimated from reference gene primer amplification, were obtained. Using immunoSEQ multiplex PCR, the repertoire was profiled, and TCRdb retains in-frame clones only, with some absent. From that table come the V and J calls and clone size; the DNA was used to work out D and trimming. The repertoire holds a few hundred thousand clones, with roughly 87% as singletons. Trimming took off 4 bases at V and 4 bases at J, with 11 bases between the two ends. This CDR3 comprises 13 residues. Germline assignment: CDR1 SGHRS and CDR2 YFSETQ. The clonotype was recovered from a man between 18 and 29 years old with active or convalescent COVID-19. V is TRBV5-1 and J is TRBJ1-1, with D possibly TRBD1 on 5 matching bases. Sequencing was performed on peripheral blood. The CDR3 region is CASSSRVGTEAFF. DNA of the CDR3: TGCGCCAGCAGCAGCAGGGTGGGCACTGAAGCTTTCTTT.